This T cell receptor (beta chain) stems from a study of molecular identifiers for immune sequencing clone quantification. This clonotype was observed many times. The antigen remains undetermined. TCR libraries were built in bulk with a published protocol and specific TCR primers. TCRdb reprocessed the PCR reads via MiXCR and lists one record per CDR3 protein. Counted here are 490,000 or so distinct CDR3 sequences, about 21% occurring once; the ten biggest clones make up about 0.84%. Unmatched junction bases numbered 8, after V lost 4 bases and J lost 5 bases. CDR3 length: 14 residues. Per the germline V gene, CDR1 is SGHRS and CDR2 is YFSETQ. Study-level results: Highly expanded clone sizes could be underestimated by identical TCR molecules that share a barcode. Under 1% of molecules in naive cells, but over 98% of effector molecules, belonged to clones above 20 RNA copies.

Preparation of naive CD8 libraries involved roughly 20,000 to 1,100,000 sorted cells and 10%, 30% or 50% RNA. The chain couples TRBV5-1 to TRBJ2-5; 7 positions match TRBD1. The sample was naive CD8+ T cells from blood, with Jurkat cell RNA spiked in. Described subset: FACS-sorted CD8+CD4-CCR7+CD45RA+ naive T cells. This TCR came from a human donor in good health. Some libraries in this study had Jurkat cell RNA spiked in. CDR3 sequence (DNA): TGCGCCAGCAGCCCATTGACAGGGCACGAGACCCAGTACTTC. Its protein product is CASSPLTGHETQYF.